One and the same sample provided the 11 T cell receptor beta chains below, sequenced in a study of cytomegalovirus exposure and HLA in healthy donors. Assay: immunoSEQ multiplex PCR; the TCRdb copy retains only in-frame clones and omits some. This sample yields 260,000 or so clones, of which 88% are seen a single time; approximately 0.9% belongs to the top ten. What was sequenced was PBMCs. These receptors originate from a woman in her late teens or twenties in good health and CMV-seronegative.

The rearrangement uses TRBV7-9 and TRBJ1-1; TRBD1 agrees at 8 bases. Trimming cost V 5 bases and J 3 bases; bases outside gene matches: 5. The length of the CDR3 is 14 residues. CDR1 and CDR2 (germline): SEHNR, FQNEAQ (reference sequence). Here the CDR3 reads CASSRRGRDTEAFF. The CDR3 region has the DNA TGTGCCAGCAGCCGCAGGGGGCGGGACACTGAAGCTTTCTTT.

On this clone: This specimen includes other DNA sequences encoding the same CDR3. This sequence joins TRBV28 and TRBJ2-7, with a tentative D call TRBD1 (6 bases). With 5 bases removed from V and 3 bases from J, the gap between germline ends came to 11 bases. Germline lookup yields CDR1 MDHEN and CDR2 SYDVKM. The CDR3 sequence is 13 residues long. This CDR3 reads CASSLQGVYEQYF. CDR3 coding DNA: TGTGCCAGCAGTCTACAGGGTGTCTACGAGCAGTACTTC.

The chain links TRBV6-4 to TRBJ2-2; 9 bases line up with TRBD1. Germline V gene sequence: CDR1 MRHNA, CDR2 SNTAGT. The trim removed 7 bases at V and 5 bases at J, leaving 5 bases unmatched. The CDR3 is made up of 14 amino acids. CDR3 in amino acids: CASKRTGETGELFF. DNA of the CDR3: TGTGCCAGCAAACGGACAGGGGAAACCGGGGAGCTGTTTTTT.

This clone was recorded only once. V gene TRBV7-2 combines with J gene TRBJ1-2; no reliable D call. V dropped 5 bases and J dropped 1 base, with 14 bases sitting between them. The V gene's germline CDR1 is SGHTA and CDR2 FQGNSA. The CDR3 covers 15 residues. This CDR3 is CASSAIQTLNYGYTF. The CDR3 DNA sequence: TGTGCCAGCAGCGCTATACAGACACTTAACTATGGCTACACCTTC.

The chain couples TRBV27 to TRBJ2-3; 9 bases align to TRBD2. Looked up from germline, CDR1 is MNHEY and CDR2 is SMNVEV (reference sequence). The CDR3 totals 16 residues. V lost 4 bases, J lost 1 base, and 6 bases stayed unmatched. The CDR3 DNA reads TGTGCCAGCAGTTCCAGACTAGCGGAGGGCACAGATACGCAGTATTTT. It codes for CASSSRLAEGTDTQYF.

This sequence joins TRBV6-5 and TRBJ1-2; D is unclear. The V end was cut by 0 bases, the J end by 6 bases, with 11 bases between. Germline V gene data show CDR1 as MNHEY and CDR2 as SVGAGI. This CDR3 is built from 14 residues. The CDR3 loop is CASSYSPNSNGYTF. CDR3 nucleotide sequence: TGTGCCAGCAGTTACTCCCCCAACAGCAATGGCTACACCTTC.

The rearrangement joins TRBV6-5 to TRBJ2-1; weak D call: TRBD2 (5 bases). Germline V CDR1 and CDR2: MNHEY, SVGAGI. The CDR3 contains 14 residues. The V end lost 0 bases, the J end lost 6 bases, and 9 bases lay between the germline ends. For the CDR3, the DNA is TGTGCCAGCAGTTACTCGCCTAGCCGCAATGAGCAGTTCTTC. The encoded protein is CASSYSPSRNEQFF.

This rearrangement joins TRBV7-2 to TRBJ2-4; D is possibly TRBD2 (5 bases). Trimming took off 0 bases at V and 0 bases at J, with 9 bases between the two ends. The CDR3 is 16 residues long. The germline V gene encodes CDR1 SGHTA and CDR2 FQGNSA. The CDR3 spells CASSLASGLAKNIQYF. Here the CDR3 DNA reads TGTGCCAGCAGCTTAGCGAGCGGTCTAGCCAAAAACATTCAGTACTTC.

The V gene is TRBV29-1, the J gene TRBJ1-5; 7 bases agree with TRBD1. The germline gives CDR1 SQVTM, CDR2 ANQGSEA. This CDR3 has 18 amino acids. J was trimmed by 4 bases and V by 5 bases; bases with no gene match: 20. Here the CDR3 DNA reads TGCAGCGTTCCTTACCCCTGTCTACCGGACAGGAGAAATCAGCCCCAGCATTTT. It encodes CSVPYPCLPDRRNQPQHF.

The rearrangement joins TRBV5-6 to TRBJ2-3; TRBD1 matches 8 bases. There are 14 residues in the CDR3. V dropped 2 bases and J dropped 9; count of bases not matched to a gene: 8. Germline V CDR1 and CDR2: SGHDT, YYEEEE. The chain's CDR3 is CASSFVSGQGTQYF. The CDR3, as DNA: TGTGCCAGCAGCTTCGTGTCCGGACAGGGAACGCAGTATTTT.

The DNA of the CDR3 is TGTGCCAGCAGCGTAGAGGGACAGAGCTCCTACGAGCAGTACTTC. The encoded protein is CASSVEGQSSYEQYF. The chain links TRBV9 to TRBJ2-7, with 7 bases fitting TRBD1. The germline V gene encodes CDR1 SGDLS and CDR2 YYNGEE. The CDR3 is 15 amino acids. J was trimmed by 0 bases and V by 0 bases; bases with no gene match: 3.